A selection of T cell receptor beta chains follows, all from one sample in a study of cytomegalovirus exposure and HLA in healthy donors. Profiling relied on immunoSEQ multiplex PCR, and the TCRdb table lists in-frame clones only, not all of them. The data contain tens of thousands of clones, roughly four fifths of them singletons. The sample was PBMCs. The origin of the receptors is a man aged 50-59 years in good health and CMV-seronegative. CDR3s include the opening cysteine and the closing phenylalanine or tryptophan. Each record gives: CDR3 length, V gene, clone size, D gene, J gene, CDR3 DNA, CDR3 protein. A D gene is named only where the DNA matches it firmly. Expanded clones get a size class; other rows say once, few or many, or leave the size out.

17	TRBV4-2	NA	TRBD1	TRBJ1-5	TGTGCCAGCAGCCCCACGGGACAGGGGTATGGCAATCAGCCCCAGCATTTT	CASSPTGQGYGNQPQHF
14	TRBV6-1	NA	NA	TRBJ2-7	TGTGCCAGCAGTTTCGGGACTGTGGGTTACGAGCAGTACTTC	CASSFGTVGYEQYF
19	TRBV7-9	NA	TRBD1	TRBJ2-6	TGTGCCAGCAGCCGGGGGGTCGGGACAGGGACATCTGGGGCCAACGTCCTGACTTTC	CASSRGVGTGTSGANVLTF
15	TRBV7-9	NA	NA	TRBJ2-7	TGTGCCAGCAGCCACCCCGGCAGGAGGCCCTACGAGCAGTACTTC	CASSHPGRRPYEQYF
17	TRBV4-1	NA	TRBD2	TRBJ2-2	TGCGCCAGCAGCCACCCGAATGGCGGGGGGAACACCGGGGAGCTGTTTTTT	CASSHPNGGGNTGELFF
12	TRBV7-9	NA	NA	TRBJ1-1	TGTTCCAGCAGCTTTACCGGGAATGAAGCTTTCTTT	CSSSFTGNEAFF
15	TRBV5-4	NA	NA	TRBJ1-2	TGTGCCAGCAGCTTGCCTTTGACAAACAACTATGGCTACACCTTC	CASSLPLTNNYGYTF
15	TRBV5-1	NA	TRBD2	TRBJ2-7	TGCGCCAGCAGCAGCCGACTAGCGGGTTCCTACGAGCAGTACTTC	CASSSRLAGSYEQYF
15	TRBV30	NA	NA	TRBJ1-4	TGTGCCTGGACCTACGGCGGGGGCGATTATGAAAAACTGTTTTTT	CAWTYGGGDYEKLFF
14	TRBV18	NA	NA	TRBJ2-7	TGTGCCAGCTCACCACTCAGTTCGGCGGCCGAGCAGTACTTC	CASSPLSSAAEQYF
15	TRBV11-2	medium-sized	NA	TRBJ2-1	TGTGCCAGCAGCTTAGGCAGGGTAGGAGGGAATGAGCAGTTCTTC	CASSLGRVGGNEQFF
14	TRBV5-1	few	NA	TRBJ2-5	TGCGCCAGCAGCTTTACAGGGAGCCAAGAGACCCAGTACTTC	CASSFTGSQETQYF
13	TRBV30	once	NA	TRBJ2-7	TGTGCCTGGACCAGCCAGGGGGGCTACGAGCAGTACTTC	CAWTSQGGYEQYF
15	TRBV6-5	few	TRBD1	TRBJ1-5	TGTGCCAGCACCCCGACAGGGACGGGCAATCAGCCCCAGCATTTT	CASTPTGTGNQPQHF
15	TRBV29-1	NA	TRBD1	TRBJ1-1	TGCAGCGTTGCCCTCTCCCACAGGGGGCACACTGAAGCTTTCTTT	CSVALSHRGHTEAFF
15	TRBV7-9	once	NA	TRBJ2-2	TGTGCCAGCAGCTTACGGTCAGGGGTTGACGGGGAGCTGTTTTTT	CASSLRSGVDGELFF
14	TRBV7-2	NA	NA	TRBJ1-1	TGTGCCAGCAGCCTCGTGCCCGGAGGTACTGAAGCTTTCTTT	CASSLVPGGTEAFF
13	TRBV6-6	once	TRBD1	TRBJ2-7	TGTGCCAGCAGCCGGGGACAGGGCTACGAGCAGTACTTC	CASSRGQGYEQYF
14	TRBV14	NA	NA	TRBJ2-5	TGTGCCAGCAGCCATACCAGGATTCAAGAGACCCAGTACTTC	CASSHTRIQETQYF
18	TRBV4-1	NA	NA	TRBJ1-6	TGCGCCAGCAGTTCTCAATCCGCCCAGGGTTCGAGGAATTCACCCCTCCACTTT	CASSSQSAQGSRNSPLHF